These 13 T cell receptor beta chains originate from one sample sequenced in a study of control samples from healthy donors and cancer patients. Assay used: immunoSEQ multiplex PCR; TCRdb lists only in-frame clones, some missing. The table has around 150,000 clones, approximately 96% seen once. The sequenced material came from blood. These receptors were taken from a woman aged 40-49 years in good health.

The chain carries TRBV2 and TRBJ2-7, with TRBD1 matching over 7 bases. This CDR3 is 15 amino acids long. Per germline, CDR1 SNHLY and CDR2 FYNNEI. V lost 7 bases to trimming and J lost 2 bases; unmatched junction nucleotides: 11. DNA for the CDR3: TGTGCCAGCAACACCAGGACAGGTTTCACCTACGAGCAGTACTTC. Its translation is CASNTRTGFTYEQYF.

V is TRBV11-2 and J is TRBJ1-1; D is undetermined. In germline, CDR1 is SGHAT, CDR2 FQNNGV. Deletions cut 1 base from V and 9 bases from J, with 9 bases between. The CDR3 is made up of 12 amino acids. The CDR3 here is CASSLVTNQAFF. DNA for the CDR3: TGTGCCAGCAGCTTAGTAACCAACCAAGCTTTCTTT.

The chain has TRBV12-3 or TRBV12-4 and TRBJ2-5; D not resolved. The CDR3 contains 13 residues. The V gene lost 6 bases and the J gene lost 7 bases, with 15 bases spanning the gap. The CDR3 DNA is TGTGCCAGCAGCCTGTTGGGTCCGGCGACCCAGTACTTC. Translated: CASSLLGPATQYF.

This clone was seen a single time. The V gene is TRBV27, the J gene TRBJ2-1; D is perhaps TRBD1 (5 bases). This CDR3 is built from 14 residues. Germline CDR1 and CDR2: MNHEY and SMNVEV (reference sequence). V was shortened by 8 bases and J by 0 bases, with 11 bases between the two germline ends. CDR3 bases: TGTGCCAGCTTCACAGGCAGCTCCTACAATGAGCAGTTCTTC. Its translation is CASFTGSSYNEQFF.

The CDR3 reads CASSLSSTEAFF. The CDR3 DNA reads as TGTGCCAGCAGCCTGAGTAGCACTGAAGCTTTCTTT. This chain joins TRBV6-2 or TRBV6-3 and TRBJ1-1; D is ambiguous. The V gene's germline CDR1 is MNHEY and CDR2 SVGEGT. The ends were cut back, 6 bases at V and 4 bases at J, with 9 bases in the middle. This CDR3 has 12 residues.

The gene calls are TRBV30 and TRBJ2-5; D is ambiguous. The CDR3 has 13 amino acids. Germline CDR1 GTSNPN, CDR2 SVGIG (reference sequence). Trimming left V 3 bases short and J 7 bases short, with 15 bases between. CDR3 region: CAWRDGGDWTQYF. In DNA, the CDR3 is TGTGCCTGGAGGGACGGTGGGGATTGGACCCAGTACTTC.

The J gene is TRBJ1-1, the V gene TRBV10-3; D might be TRBD1 (5 bases). V lost 4 bases to trimming and J lost 5 bases, with 14 bases between them. Germline V CDR1 and CDR2: ENHRY, SYGVKD. The CDR3 runs 14 residues. The CDR3 nucleotides read TGTGCCATCAGTGGAAGGGGAAGGGAGACTGAAGCTTTCTTT. Amino acid sequence: CAISGRGRETEAFF.

This chain connects TRBV6-2 or TRBV6-3 to TRBJ2-1; 10 bases line up with TRBD2. V lost 4 bases and J lost 3; bases outside the gene matches: 3. The CDR3 has 15 amino acids. Germline V CDR1 and CDR2: MNHEY, SVGEGT. The CDR3 spells CASSLAGGGYNEQFF. Written as DNA, the CDR3 is TGTGCCAGCAGTTTAGCGGGAGGAGGCTACAATGAGCAGTTCTTC.

The V gene is TRBV7-2, the J gene TRBJ1-2; 8 nucleotides line up with TRBD1. From germline, CDR1 is SGHTA and CDR2 FQGNSA. This CDR3 region has 14 residues. Germline trimming cut 3 bases from V and 4 bases from J; bases unmatched to any gene: 4. CDR3 amino acids: CASSLSQGAYGYTF. In DNA, the CDR3 is TGTGCCAGCAGCTTGAGTCAGGGGGCCTATGGCTACACCTTC. Using reference TRBV7-2 and TRBJ1-2 for the parts outside the CDR3, the full variable domain is GAGVSQSPSNKVTEKGKDVELRCDPISGHTALYWYRQSLGQGLEFLIYFQGNSAPDKSGLPSDRFSAERTGGSVSTLTIQRTQQEDSAVYLCASSLSQGAYGYTFGSGTRLTVV.

V usage is TRBV28 and J usage is TRBJ2-7, with D unresolved. CDR1 is MDHEN and CDR2 is SYDVKM in the germline V gene. Trimming removed 1 base from V and 4 bases from J, with 14 bases in between. This CDR3 comprises 15 residues. The CDR3 coding sequence is TGTGCCAGCAGTTTATCAGGTTTTATTCTATACGAGCAGTACTTC. It specifies CASSLSGFILYEQYF.

This clone was recorded only once. This sequence joins TRBV6-2 or TRBV6-3 and TRBJ2-1; 11 bases are a match to TRBD2. Germline values: CDR1 MNHEY, CDR2 SVGEGT. The CDR3 sequence is 17 residues long. J gave up 3 bases and V 6 bases, and 10 bases lay outside the gene matches. CDR3 in amino acids: CASSPRLAGTLYNEQFF. In DNA, the CDR3 is TGTGCCAGCAGCCCTAGACTAGCGGGAACCCTCTACAATGAGCAGTTCTTC.

The genes are TRBV5-1 and TRBJ2-3; D remains ambiguous. The CDR3 extends over 14 amino acids. The V gene's germline CDR1 is SGHRS and CDR2 YFSETQ. V shed 1 base and J shed 1 base, with 7 bases lying between them. The CDR3 DNA follows: TGCGCCAGCAGCTTGTATGTCGGCACAGATACGCAGTATTTT. Translation: CASSLYVGTDTQYF.

V usage is TRBV2 and J usage is TRBJ1-2; 7 bases line up with TRBD1. Germline CDR1 SNHLY, CDR2 FYNNEI. V trimming: 7 bases; J trimming: 5 bases; junction bases outside the gene matches: 7. The CDR3 is 13 residues long. The chain's CDR3 is CASKGRQGYGYTF. Here the CDR3 DNA reads TGTGCCAGCAAGGGGAGACAGGGATATGGCTACACCTTC.